The subject of this entry is one T cell receptor beta chain. No antigen is known for it. The source of the sample is a study of cytomegalovirus exposure and HLA in healthy donors. The study, taken as a whole, reports: Fewer N-insertions than the approximately 610-donor mean were reportedly shown by an Asian-associated ancestry cluster in a later analysis. In a later analysis, at a false discovery rate of 0.05, roughly 16,000 TCR beta sequences matched HLA alleles.

Germline V gene data show CDR1 as SGHNT and CDR2 as YYREEE (reference sequence). V was trimmed by 2 bases and J by 8 bases, leaving 13 bases between them. The CDR3 totals 13 residues. In the PCR, 60 Vbeta and 13 Jbeta primers were used. Clones were read by immunoSEQ multiplex PCR, and TCRdb kept only the in-frame ones, dropping some. The sample contains 250,000 to 350,000 clones, just over 85% of which appear only once. Those who donated were healthy bone marrow donors. The chain employs TRBV5-4 and TRBJ1-2; weak D call: TRBD1 (6 bases). This TCR was recovered from a man aged 40-55 years in good health and CMV-seropositive. Sequenced material: PBMCs. In DNA form, the CDR3 reads TGTGCCAGCAGCTTAACAGGGTATGAAGGCTACACCTTC. Translated, it gives CASSLTGYEGYTF. Based on the CDR3 plus reference TRBV5-4 and TRBJ1-2, the full variable domain is ETGVTQSPTHLIKTRGQQVTLRCSSQSGHNTVSWYQQALGQGPQFIFQYYREEENGRGNFPPRFSGLQFPNYSSELNVNALELDDSALYLCASSLTGYEGYTFGSGTRLTVV.